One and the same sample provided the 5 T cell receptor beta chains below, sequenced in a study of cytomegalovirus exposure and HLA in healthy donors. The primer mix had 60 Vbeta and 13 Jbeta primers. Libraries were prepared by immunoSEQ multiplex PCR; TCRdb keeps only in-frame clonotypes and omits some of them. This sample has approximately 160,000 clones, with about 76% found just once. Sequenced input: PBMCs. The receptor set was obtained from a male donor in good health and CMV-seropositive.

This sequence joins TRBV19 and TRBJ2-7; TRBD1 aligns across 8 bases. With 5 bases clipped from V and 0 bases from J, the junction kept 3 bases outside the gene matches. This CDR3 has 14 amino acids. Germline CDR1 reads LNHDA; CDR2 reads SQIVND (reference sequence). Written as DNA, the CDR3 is TGTGCCAGTAGTCCCGGGACAGGCTCCTACGAGCAGTACTTC. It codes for CASSPGTGSYEQYF.

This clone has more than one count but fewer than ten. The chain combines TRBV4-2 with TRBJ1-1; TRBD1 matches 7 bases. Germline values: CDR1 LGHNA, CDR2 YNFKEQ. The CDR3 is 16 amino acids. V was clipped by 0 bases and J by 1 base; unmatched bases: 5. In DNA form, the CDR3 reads TGTGCCAGCAGCCAAGATCAGACAGGGTCGAACACTGAAGCTTTCTTT. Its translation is CASSQDQTGSNTEAFF.

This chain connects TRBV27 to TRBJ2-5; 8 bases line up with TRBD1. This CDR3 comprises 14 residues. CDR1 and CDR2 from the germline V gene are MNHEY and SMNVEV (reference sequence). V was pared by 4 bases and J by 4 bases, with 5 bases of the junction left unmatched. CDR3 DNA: TGTGCCAGCAGTTCTGGACAGGGAGGAGAGACCCAGTACTTC. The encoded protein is CASSSGQGGETQYF.

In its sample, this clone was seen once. The CDR3 coding sequence is TGTGCCAGCAGCTTCCGAGGACAGGGGACCGGGGAGCTGTTTTTT. Residues: CASSFRGQGTGELFF. This chain joins TRBV11-2 and TRBJ2-2; 9 positions agree with TRBD1. The V and J ends lost 3 bases and 5 bases, in that order; junction bases with no gene match: 4. CDR1 SGHAT and CDR2 FQNNGV come from the germline V gene. CDR3 length: 15 residues.

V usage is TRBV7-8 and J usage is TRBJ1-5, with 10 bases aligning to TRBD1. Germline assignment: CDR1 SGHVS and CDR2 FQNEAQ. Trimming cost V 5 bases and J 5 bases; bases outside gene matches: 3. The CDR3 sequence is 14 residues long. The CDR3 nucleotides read TGTGCCAGCAGCCCCGGGACAGGGGATCAGCCCCAGCATTTT. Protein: CASSPGTGDQPQHF.